This T cell receptor beta chain comes out of a study of blood T cells in healthy people across ages. This clonotype was seen more than once but under ten times. Germline V gene sequence: CDR1 SNHLY, CDR2 FYNNEI. This CDR3 is built from 14 residues. The junction had 12 bases not matched to a gene; V was cut back by 6 bases and J by 10 bases. Using a J-beta primer mix together with a sample-barcoded 5' primer, a second PCR was run for roughly 6 to 12 cycles. Via MiXCR, TCRdb re-called the 5' RACE reads, giving one row per CDR3 protein. This table has about 1.5 million distinct CDR3 sequences, roughly 40% appearing once.

The sequence came from a woman younger than 35 in good health. Sequencing input: blood. The chain has TRBV2 and TRBJ2-1, with 7 nucleotides matching TRBD2. CDR3 sequence reads: CASSSGLGSLEQFF. For the CDR3, the DNA is TGTGCCAGCAGCTCCGGACTAGGCTCCCTCGAGCAGTTCTTC.